A single sample gave rise to the 22 T cell receptor beta chains below, sequenced in a study of blood T cells in healthy people across ages. A second PCR of about 6 to 11 cycles used a sample-barcoded 5' primer and a J-beta primer mix. TCRdb re-called the 5' RACE reads through MiXCR, storing one row per CDR3 protein. Of some 1.6 million distinct CDR3 sequences in the sample, approximately 32% were seen once. The sequencing sample was made of blood. These receptors came from a woman in her 30s in good health.

This clonotype has more than one count but fewer than ten. J is TRBJ1-2 and V is TRBV7-2; the D is unclear. The germline CDR1 and CDR2 sequences are SGHTA and FQGNSA. The CDR3 is 13 residues long. Trimming removed 5 bases at V and 3 bases at J, with 10 bases between. CDR3 coding DNA: TGTGCCAGCAGCCCCGCCGGGTACTATGGCTACACCTTC. It yields the protein CASSPAGYYGYTF.

The J gene is TRBJ2-3, the V gene TRBV12-3 or TRBV12-4; D uncertain. The CDR3 runs to 15 residues. The V end lost 4 bases, the J end lost 0 bases, and 11 bases lay between the germline ends. The CDR3 is CASSSRRASTDTQYF. For the CDR3, the DNA is TGTGCCAGCAGTTCCCGGAGAGCTAGCACAGATACGCAGTATTTT.

This clonotype was seen repeatedly, ten times or more. The gene calls are TRBV27 and TRBJ2-1, with 10 bases identical to TRBD1. Germline V gene lookup returns CDR1 MNHEY and CDR2 SMNVEV (reference sequence). J lost 4 bases, V lost 5 bases, and 2 bases had no gene match. This CDR3 comprises 14 residues. This CDR3 is CASSPGQGYNEQFF. For the CDR3, the DNA is TGTGCCAGCAGTCCGGGACAGGGGTACAATGAGCAGTTCTTC.

The genes are TRBV2 and TRBJ2-5; TRBD2 aligns across 9 bases. V gave up 5 bases and J gave up 5 bases; unmatched junction bases: 15. Germline CDR1 reads SNHLY; CDR2 reads FYNNEI. The CDR3 is made up of 17 amino acids. CDR3 sequence (DNA): TGTGCCAGCAGTACGGGAGGTTTTGCGGGGGGGCCGGAGACCCAGTACTTC. Protein: CASSTGGFAGGPETQYF.

This clonotype was counted between two and nine times. The V and J genes are TRBV6-2 or TRBV6-3 and TRBJ2-6; D not resolved. This CDR3 has 17 amino acids. The germline V gene encodes CDR1 MNHEY and CDR2 SVGEGT. Trimming stripped 7 bases from V and 0 bases from J, with 16 bases between. The CDR3 reads CASKSQALISGANVLTF. Written as DNA, the CDR3 is TGTGCCAGCAAATCCCAAGCTCTCATCTCTGGGGCCAACGTCCTGACTTTC.

V gene TRBV5-1 combines with J gene TRBJ2-6; 12 nucleotides agree with TRBD1. CDR3 length: 18 amino acids. Germline loops: CDR1 SGHRS, CDR2 YFSETQ. With 4 bases clipped from V and 3 bases from J, the junction kept 8 bases outside the gene matches. CDR3 region: CASSPPGQGAGGANVLTF. DNA of the CDR3: TGCGCCAGCAGCCCACCGGGACAGGGGGCTGGTGGGGCCAACGTCCTGACTTTC.

For the CDR3, the DNA is TGCAGTGCGCAGACTAGCGGGGGCACAGATACGCAGTATTTT. Translation gives CSAQTSGGTDTQYF. V is TRBV20-1 and J is TRBJ2-3; 11 nucleotides line up with TRBD2. The V and J ends lost 6 bases and 1 base, in that order; junction bases with no gene match: 3. The CDR3 is 14 amino acids. Looked up from germline, CDR1 is DFQATT and CDR2 is SNEGSKA (reference sequence).

The chain combines TRBV2 with TRBJ2-6; no reliable D call. The CDR3 spans 14 residues. CDR1 and CDR2 from the germline V gene are SNHLY and FYNNEI. V lost 7 bases, J lost 0 bases, and 7 bases lay in between. The CDR3, as DNA: TGTGCCAGCACCGCACGCTCTGGGGCCAACGTCCTGACTTTC. Its translation is CASTARSGANVLTF. The whole variable domain, remainder taken from reference TRBV2 and TRBJ2-6, is EPEVTQTPSHQVTQMGQEVILRCVPISNHLYFYWYRQILGQKVEFLVSFYNNEISEKSEIFDDQFSVERPDGSNFTLKIRSTKLEDSAMYFCASTARSGANVLTFGAGSRLTVL.

V gene TRBV5-4 combines with J gene TRBJ2-7; D tentatively reads TRBD1 or TRBD2 (5 bases each). The germline V gene encodes CDR1 SGHNT and CDR2 YYREEE (reference sequence). The CDR3 loop spans 15 amino acids. Trimming removed 3 bases from V and 0 bases from J, with 13 bases in between. The chain's CDR3 is CASSSGRAGSYEQYF. The CDR3 region has the DNA TGTGCCAGCAGCTCGGGGCGGGCCGGCTCCTACGAGCAGTACTTC.

The J gene is TRBJ2-7, the V gene TRBV11-2; D remains unclear. In germline, CDR1 is SGHAT, CDR2 FQNNGV. Trimming cost V 5 bases and J 3 bases, with 14 bases left between them. The CDR3 covers 14 residues. The CDR3 sequence is CASSLERPSYEQYF. CDR3 nucleotides: TGTGCCAGCAGCCTCGAGAGACCCAGCTACGAGCAGTACTTC. Using reference TRBV11-2 and TRBJ2-7 for the parts outside the CDR3, the full variable domain is EAGVAQSPRYKIIEKRQSVAFWCNPISGHATLYWYQQILGQGPKLLIQFQNNGVVDDSQLPKDRFSAERLKGVDSTLKIQPAKLEDSAVYLCASSLERPSYEQYFGPGTRLTVT.

The chain uses TRBV18 and TRBJ2-5; the D gene is possibly TRBD2 (5 bases). The tail of the sequence fits TRBJ2-7 better, so the J call may be wrong. The CDR3 totals 13 residues. Germline CDR1 KGHSH, CDR2 LQKENI. Written as DNA, the CDR3 is TGTGCCAGCTCACCACGGGAGCGTGACGAGCAGTACTTC. Translation gives CASSPRERDEQYF.

This clonotype was picked up a small number of times. The genes are TRBV2 and TRBJ2-7; TRBD1 aligns across 7 bases. The CDR3 sequence is 12 residues long. Trimming cost V 10 bases and J 2 bases; bases outside gene matches: 5. Per the germline V gene, CDR1 is SNHLY and CDR2 is FYNNEI. This CDR3 reads CATRDSAYEQYF. CDR3 nucleotides: TGTGCCACCCGGGACAGCGCCTACGAGCAGTACTTC.

This clonotype has a single count. The chain links TRBV20-1 to TRBJ2-7; 10 bases are shared with TRBD2. V lost 3 bases to trimming and J lost 2 bases; unmatched junction nucleotides: 10. CDR3 length: 16 residues. Germline V CDR1 and CDR2: DFQATT, SNEGSKA (reference sequence). CDR3 amino acids: CSASDFLAGAAYEQYF. CDR3 sequence (DNA): TGCAGTGCTAGCGACTTCCTAGCGGGGGCTGCCTACGAGCAGTACTTC.

The chain couples TRBV28 to TRBJ2-5, with D perhaps TRBD2 (6 bases). Per the germline V gene, CDR1 is MDHEN and CDR2 is SYDVKM. The CDR3 consists of 16 residues. Trimming cost V 2 bases and J 3 bases, with 16 bases left between them. The CDR3: CASSLPLEAGEETQYF. The CDR3 DNA sequence: TGTGCCAGCAGTTTACCCCTGGAAGCGGGCGAAGAGACCCAGTACTTC.

The V gene is TRBV20-1, the J gene TRBJ1-4; D perhaps matches TRBD1 (5 bases). V lost 0 bases, J lost 8 bases, and 13 bases lay in between. Germline loops: CDR1 DFQATT, CDR2 SNEGSKA (reference sequence). The CDR3 spans 14 residues. In DNA, the CDR3 is TGCAGTGCTAGAGATGAGAGGGGAGGGGAAAAACTGTTTTTT. As protein: CSARDERGGEKLFF.

This clonotype appeared a few times. V and J are TRBV5-1 and TRBJ2-1; 7 bases map to TRBD2. Per germline, CDR1 SGHRS and CDR2 YFSETQ. This CDR3 is built from 12 residues. After removal of 7 bases from V and 8 bases from J, the junction contained 6 bases not matched to a gene. This CDR3 reads CASGQGGHEQFF. The CDR3 DNA follows: TGCGCCAGCGGGCAGGGAGGGCATGAGCAGTTCTTC.

This chain links TRBV4-2 with TRBJ2-3, with 9 bases fitting TRBD2. The CDR3 is 18 residues long. The V segment lost 0 bases and the J segment 0 bases; nucleotides outside the gene matches: 7. Per germline, CDR1 LGHNA and CDR2 YNFKEQ. As DNA, the CDR3 is TGTGCCAGCAGCCAAGATTCTAGCGGGGCTTCTAGCACAGATACGCAGTATTTT. Translated: CASSQDSSGASSTDTQYF.

This sequence joins TRBV4-2 and TRBJ1-5; D is unresolved. The CDR3 contains 17 residues. The germline V and J ends were trimmed by 1 base and 3 bases, with 16 bases remaining between them. The germline gives CDR1 LGHNA, CDR2 YNFKEQ. The CDR3 nucleotides are TGTGCCAGCAGCCAAGCCCAGATGGCGGGGAACAATCAGCCCCAGCATTTT. Its translation: CASSQAQMAGNNQPQHF.

As to this clonotype: This may arise from a read error, as a much more abundant clone is one base away. The V and J genes are TRBV4-1 and TRBJ2-7; TRBD2 matches 7 bases. The CDR3 length is 18 residues. Germline CDR1 and CDR2: MGHRA and YSYEKL. This CDR3 reads CAGSQEGSSSGVSYEQYF. DNA of the CDR3: TGCGCCGGCAGCCAAGAAGGGTCTAGCAGCGGGGTCTCCTACGAGCAGTACTTC.

Points on this clonotype: At one end the junction does not follow the germline gene, possibly because of a read error. The chain has TRBV4-2 and TRBJ2-3; no definite D call. Germline lookup yields CDR1 LGHNA and CDR2 YNFKEQ. The CDR3 has 16 residues. This CDR3 reads CTSSQVGSLATDTQYF. CDR3 bases: TGTACCAGCAGCCAAGTTGGTTCTTTGGCCACAGATACGCAGTATTTT.

The chain links TRBV6-2 or TRBV6-3 to TRBJ2-1; 8 nucleotides line up with TRBD2. The ends lost 4 bases at V and 0 bases at J; junction bases unmatched: 5. The V gene's germline CDR1 is MNHEY and CDR2 SVGEGT. CDR3 length: 16 amino acids. The CDR3 DNA reads TGTGCCAGCAGTTTAGGAGCGGGGGCCTCCTACAATGAGCAGTTCTTC. This codes for CASSLGAGASYNEQFF.

This clonotype appeared many times. This sequence joins TRBV5-5 and TRBJ2-3; D unclear. From germline, CDR1 is SGHKS and CDR2 YYEKEE (reference sequence). The CDR3 consists of 15 residues. The ends were cut back, 5 bases at V and 2 bases at J, with 15 bases in the middle. The CDR3 bases are TGTGCCAGCAGACTCGGCCTGATGAACACAGATACGCAGTATTTT. This gives the protein CASRLGLMNTDTQYF.